Reported below is one TCR beta chain. The length of the CDR3 is 15 residues. V was trimmed by 1 base and J by 0 bases, leaving 9 bases between them. The data derive from a study of tumor-infiltrating lymphocytes in oesophageal squamous cell carcinoma. Via MiXCR, TCRdb re-called the PCR reads, giving one row per CDR3 protein. Seen here are some 9,900 distinct CDR3 sequences, under 65% observed once, and the top ten hold approximately 38%. The sequencing input was esophageal tumor tissue. V gene TRBV6-7 combines with J gene TRBJ1-1; D call uncertain. TRBV6-7 has ORF status, its function being uncertain. This TCR was sampled from a female donor with esophageal squamous cell carcinoma. CDR3 DNA sequence: TGTGCCAGCAGTTACTACGGATTAATGAACACTGAAGCTTTCTTT. Protein product: CASSYYGLMNTEAFF.